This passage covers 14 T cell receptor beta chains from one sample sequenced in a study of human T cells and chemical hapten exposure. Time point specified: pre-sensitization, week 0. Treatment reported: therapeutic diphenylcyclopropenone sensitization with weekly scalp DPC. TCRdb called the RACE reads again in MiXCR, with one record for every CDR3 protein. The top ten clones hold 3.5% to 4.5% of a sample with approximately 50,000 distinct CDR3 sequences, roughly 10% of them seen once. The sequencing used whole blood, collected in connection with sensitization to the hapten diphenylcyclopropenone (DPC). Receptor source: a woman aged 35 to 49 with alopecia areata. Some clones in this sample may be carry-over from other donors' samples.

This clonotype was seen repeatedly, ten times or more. CDR3 DNA: TGTGCCAGCAGCTACCTATCCGTACAGGGGATTGAGCAGTTCTTC. Its translation is CASSYLSVQGIEQFF. The chain combines TRBV7-2 with TRBJ2-1, with 7 nucleotides matching TRBD1. The CDR3 covers 15 residues. With V trimmed by 4 bases and J by 9 bases, 12 bases remained unmatched. The germline V gene has CDR1 SGHTA and CDR2 FQGNSA.

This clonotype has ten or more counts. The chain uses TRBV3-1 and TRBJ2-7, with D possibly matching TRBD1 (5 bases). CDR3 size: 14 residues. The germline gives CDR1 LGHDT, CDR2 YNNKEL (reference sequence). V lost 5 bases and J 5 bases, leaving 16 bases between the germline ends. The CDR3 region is CASSYVPGYNEQYF. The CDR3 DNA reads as TGTGCCAGCAGCTACGTCCCAGGGTATAACGAGCAGTACTTC.

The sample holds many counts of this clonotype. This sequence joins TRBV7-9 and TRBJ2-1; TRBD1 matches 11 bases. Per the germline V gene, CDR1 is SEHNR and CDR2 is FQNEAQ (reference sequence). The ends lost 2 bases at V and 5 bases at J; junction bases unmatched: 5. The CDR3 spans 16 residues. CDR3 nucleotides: TGTGCCAGCAGCTTAAAAGGGACAGGGGGGCACAATGAGCAGTTCTTC. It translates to CASSLKGTGGHNEQFF.

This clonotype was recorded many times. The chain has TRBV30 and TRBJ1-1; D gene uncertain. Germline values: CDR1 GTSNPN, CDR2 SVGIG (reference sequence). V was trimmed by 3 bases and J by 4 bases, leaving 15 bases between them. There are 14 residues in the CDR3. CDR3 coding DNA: TGTGCCTGGAGGGACTCCCCGGCGGGCACTGAAGCTTTCTTT. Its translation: CAWRDSPAGTEAFF.

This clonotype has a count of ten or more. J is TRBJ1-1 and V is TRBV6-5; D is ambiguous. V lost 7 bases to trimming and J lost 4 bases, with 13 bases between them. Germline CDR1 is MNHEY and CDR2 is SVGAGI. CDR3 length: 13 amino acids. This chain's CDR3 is CASIRRGGTEAFF. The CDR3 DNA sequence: TGTGCCAGCATCCGGCGAGGCGGCACTGAAGCTTTCTTT.

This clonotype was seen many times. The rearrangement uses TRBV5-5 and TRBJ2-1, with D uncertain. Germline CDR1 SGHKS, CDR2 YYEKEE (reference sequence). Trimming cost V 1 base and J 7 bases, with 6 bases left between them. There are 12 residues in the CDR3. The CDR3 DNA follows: TGTGCCAGCAGCTTGTCCGGGAATGAGCAGTTCTTC. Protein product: CASSLSGNEQFF.

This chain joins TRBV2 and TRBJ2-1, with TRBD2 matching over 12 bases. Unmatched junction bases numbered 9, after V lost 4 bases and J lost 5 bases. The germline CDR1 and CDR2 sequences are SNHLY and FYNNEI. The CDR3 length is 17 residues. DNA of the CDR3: TGTGCCAGCAGTGGGGGGACTAGCGGGTTCTTAAACAATGAGCAGTTCTTC. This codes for CASSGGTSGFLNNEQFF.

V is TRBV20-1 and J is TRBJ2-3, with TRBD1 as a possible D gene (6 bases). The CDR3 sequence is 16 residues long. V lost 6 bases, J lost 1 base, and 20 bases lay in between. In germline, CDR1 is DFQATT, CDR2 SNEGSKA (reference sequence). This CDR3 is CSAAHNRDFGTDTQYF. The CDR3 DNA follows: TGCAGTGCGGCACACAACAGGGATTTCGGCACAGATACGCAGTATTTT.

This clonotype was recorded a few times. CDR3 sequence (DNA): TGTGCCAGCAGTTTATCATTGGAAATCTATAATTCACCCCTCCACTTT. The encoded protein is CASSLSLEIYNSPLHF. The V call is TRBV27, the J call TRBJ1-6; D gene ambiguous. The CDR3 has 16 amino acids. V lost 0 bases, J lost 3 bases, and 9 bases lay in between. The germline V gene encodes CDR1 MNHEY and CDR2 SMNVEV (reference sequence).

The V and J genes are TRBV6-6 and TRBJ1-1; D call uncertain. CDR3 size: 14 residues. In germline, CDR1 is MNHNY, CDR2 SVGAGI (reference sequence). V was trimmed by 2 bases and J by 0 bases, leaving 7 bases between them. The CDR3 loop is CASSYGRMNTEAFF. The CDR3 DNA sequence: TGTGCCAGCAGTTACGGCCGGATGAACACTGAAGCTTTCTTT.

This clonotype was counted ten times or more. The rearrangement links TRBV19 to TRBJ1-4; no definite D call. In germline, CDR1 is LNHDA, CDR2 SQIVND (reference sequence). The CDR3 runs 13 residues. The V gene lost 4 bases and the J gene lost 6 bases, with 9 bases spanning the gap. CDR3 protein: CASSRAADEKLFF. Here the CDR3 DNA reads TGTGCCAGTAGTAGGGCAGCTGATGAAAAACTGTTTTTT.

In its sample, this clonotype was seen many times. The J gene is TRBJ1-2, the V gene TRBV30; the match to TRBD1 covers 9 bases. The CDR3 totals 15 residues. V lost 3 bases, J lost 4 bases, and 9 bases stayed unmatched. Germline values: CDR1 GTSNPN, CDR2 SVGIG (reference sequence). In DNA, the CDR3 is TGTGCCTGGAGGGTCAAGGGACAGGGTTCCTATGGCTACACCTTC. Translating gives CAWRVKGQGSYGYTF.

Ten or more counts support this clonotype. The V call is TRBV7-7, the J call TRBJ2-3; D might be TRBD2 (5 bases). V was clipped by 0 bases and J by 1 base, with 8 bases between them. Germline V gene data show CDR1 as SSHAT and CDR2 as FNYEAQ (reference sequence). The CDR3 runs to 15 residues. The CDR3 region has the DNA TGTGCCAGCAGCTTAGCGGCGGGCCGCACAGATACGCAGTATTTT. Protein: CASSLAAGRTDTQYF. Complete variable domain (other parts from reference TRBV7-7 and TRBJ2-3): GAGVSQSPRYKVTKRGQDVTLRCDPISSHATLYWYQQALGQGPEFLTYFNYEAQPDKSGLPSDRFSAERPEGSISTLTIQRTEQRDSAMYRCASSLAAGRTDTQYFGPGTRLTVL.

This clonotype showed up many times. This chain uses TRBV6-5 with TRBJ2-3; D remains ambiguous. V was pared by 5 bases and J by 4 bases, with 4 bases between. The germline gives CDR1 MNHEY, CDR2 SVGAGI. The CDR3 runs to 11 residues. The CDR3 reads CASSQADTQYF. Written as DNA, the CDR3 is TGTGCCAGCAGTCAAGCAGATACGCAGTATTTT.